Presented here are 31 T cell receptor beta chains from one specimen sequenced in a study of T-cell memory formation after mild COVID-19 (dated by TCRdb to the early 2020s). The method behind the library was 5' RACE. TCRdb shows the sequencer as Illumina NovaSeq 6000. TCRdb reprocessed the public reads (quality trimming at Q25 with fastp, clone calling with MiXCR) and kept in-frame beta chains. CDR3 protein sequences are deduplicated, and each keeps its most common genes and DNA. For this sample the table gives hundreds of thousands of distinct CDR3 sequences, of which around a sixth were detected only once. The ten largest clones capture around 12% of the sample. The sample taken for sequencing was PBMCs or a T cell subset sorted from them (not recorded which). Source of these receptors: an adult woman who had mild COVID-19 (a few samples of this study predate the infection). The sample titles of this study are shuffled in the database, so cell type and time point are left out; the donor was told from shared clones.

CDR3 sequence: CASSLGGRGRTDTQYF. CDR3 DNA: TGTGCCAGCAGCTTGGGGGGGAGGGGCCGCACAGATACGCAGTATTTT. The chain links TRBV5-5 to TRBJ2-3, with TRBD2 matching 7 bases. Looked up from germline, CDR1 is SGHKS and CDR2 is YYEKEE (reference sequence). The CDR3 has 16 residues. The trim removed 0 bases at V and 1 base at J, leaving 5 bases unmatched.

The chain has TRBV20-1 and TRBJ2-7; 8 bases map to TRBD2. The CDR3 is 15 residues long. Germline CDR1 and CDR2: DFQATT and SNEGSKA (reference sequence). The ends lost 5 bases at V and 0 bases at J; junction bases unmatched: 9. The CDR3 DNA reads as TGCAGTGCTGGCGACACTAGCGGCGTCTCCTACGAGCAGTACTTC. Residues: CSAGDTSGVSYEQYF.

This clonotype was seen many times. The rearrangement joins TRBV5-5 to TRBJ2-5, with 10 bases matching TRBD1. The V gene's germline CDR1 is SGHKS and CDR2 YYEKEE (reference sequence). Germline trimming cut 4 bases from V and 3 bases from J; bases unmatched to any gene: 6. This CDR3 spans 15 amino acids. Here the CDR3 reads CASSTVGQGKETQYF. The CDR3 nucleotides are TGTGCCAGCAGCACCGTGGGACAGGGGAAAGAGACCCAGTACTTC.

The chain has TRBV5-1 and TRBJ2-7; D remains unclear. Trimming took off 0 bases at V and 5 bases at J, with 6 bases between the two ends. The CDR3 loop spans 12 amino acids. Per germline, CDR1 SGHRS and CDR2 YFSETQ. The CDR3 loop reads CASSLDGHEQYV. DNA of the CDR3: TGCGCCAGCAGCTTGGACGGGCACGAGCAGTACGTC.

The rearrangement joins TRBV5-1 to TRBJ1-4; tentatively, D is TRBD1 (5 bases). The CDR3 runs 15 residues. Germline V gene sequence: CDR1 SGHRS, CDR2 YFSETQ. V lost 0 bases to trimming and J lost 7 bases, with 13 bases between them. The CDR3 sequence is CASSLGAGSSEKLFF. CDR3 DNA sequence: TGCGCCAGCAGCTTGGGTGCAGGGTCGAGTGAAAAACTGTTTTTT.

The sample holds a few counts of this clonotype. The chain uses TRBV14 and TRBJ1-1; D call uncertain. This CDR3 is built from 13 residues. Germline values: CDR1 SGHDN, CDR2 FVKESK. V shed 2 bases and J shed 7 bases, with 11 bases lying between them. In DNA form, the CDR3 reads TGTGCCAGCAGCCAACGGGGATGGTATGAAGCTTTCTTT. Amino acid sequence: CASSQRGWYEAFF.

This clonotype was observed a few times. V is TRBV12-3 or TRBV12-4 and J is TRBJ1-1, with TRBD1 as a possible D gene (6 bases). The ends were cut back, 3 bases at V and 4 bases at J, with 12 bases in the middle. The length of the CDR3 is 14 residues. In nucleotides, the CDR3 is TGTGCCAGCAGTTTGAGGGGGGTGAGCACTGAAGCTTTCTTT. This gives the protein CASSLRGVSTEAFF.

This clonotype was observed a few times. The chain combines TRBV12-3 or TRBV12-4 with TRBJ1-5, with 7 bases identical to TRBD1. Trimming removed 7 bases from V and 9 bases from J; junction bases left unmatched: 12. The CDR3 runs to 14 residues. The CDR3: CASTRGGSAGPQHF. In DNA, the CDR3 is TGTGCCAGCACCCGAGGGGGCTCCGCGGGGCCCCAGCATTTT.

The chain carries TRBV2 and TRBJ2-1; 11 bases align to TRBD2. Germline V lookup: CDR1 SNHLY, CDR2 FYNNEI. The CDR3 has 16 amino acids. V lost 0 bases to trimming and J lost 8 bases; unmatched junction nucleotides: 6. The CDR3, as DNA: TGTGCCAGCAGTGAAGCTCTACTAGCGGGAGACTATGAGCAGTTCTTC. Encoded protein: CASSEALLAGDYEQFF.

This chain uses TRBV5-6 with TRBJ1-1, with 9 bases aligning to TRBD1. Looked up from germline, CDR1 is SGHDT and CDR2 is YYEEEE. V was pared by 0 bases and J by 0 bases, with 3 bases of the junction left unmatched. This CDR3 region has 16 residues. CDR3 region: CASSLDRDRVNTEAFF. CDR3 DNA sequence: TGTGCCAGCAGCTTGGACCGGGACAGGGTGAACACTGAAGCTTTCTTT.

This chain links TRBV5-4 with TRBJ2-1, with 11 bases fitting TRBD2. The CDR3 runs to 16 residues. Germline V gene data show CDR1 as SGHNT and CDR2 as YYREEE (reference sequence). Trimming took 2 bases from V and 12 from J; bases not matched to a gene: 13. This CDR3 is CASSFHSGGVRKRQFF. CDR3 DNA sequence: TGTGCCAGCAGCTTCCATAGCGGGGGGGTGAGAAAACGGCAGTTCTTC. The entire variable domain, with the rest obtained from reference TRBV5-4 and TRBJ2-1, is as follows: ETGVTQSPTHLIKTRGQQVTLRCSSQSGHNTVSWYQQALGQGPQFIFQYYREEENGRGNFPPRFSGLQFPNYSSELNVNALELDDSALYLCASSFHSGGVRKRQFFGPGTRLTVL.

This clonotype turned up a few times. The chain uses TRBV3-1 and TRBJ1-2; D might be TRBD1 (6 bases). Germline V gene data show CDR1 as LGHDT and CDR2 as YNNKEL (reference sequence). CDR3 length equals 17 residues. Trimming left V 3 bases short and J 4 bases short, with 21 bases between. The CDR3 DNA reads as TGTGCCAGCAGCCAGGAATTGACAGGAGGGCCTCTCTATGGCTACACCTTC. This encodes CASSQELTGGPLYGYTF. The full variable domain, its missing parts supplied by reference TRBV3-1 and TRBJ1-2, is DTAVSQTPKYLVTQMGNDKSIKCEQNLGHDTMYWYKQDSKKFLKIMFSYNNKELIINETVPNRFSPKSPDKAHLNLHINSLELGDSAVYFCASSQELTGGPLYGYTFGSGTRLTVV.

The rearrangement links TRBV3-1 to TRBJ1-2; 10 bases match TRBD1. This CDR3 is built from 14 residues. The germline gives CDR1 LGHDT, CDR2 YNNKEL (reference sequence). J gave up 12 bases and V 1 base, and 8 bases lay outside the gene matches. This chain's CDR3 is CASSQGTGGRSHTF. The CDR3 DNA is TGTGCCAGCAGCCAAGGGACAGGGGGTAGATCTCACACCTTC.

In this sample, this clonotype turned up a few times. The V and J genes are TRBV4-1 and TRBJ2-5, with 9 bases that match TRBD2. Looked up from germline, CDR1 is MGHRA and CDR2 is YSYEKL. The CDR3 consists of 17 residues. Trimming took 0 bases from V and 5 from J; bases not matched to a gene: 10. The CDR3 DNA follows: TGCGCCAGCAGCCAAGATACTACCACCACTAGCGGGGAGACCCAGTACTTC. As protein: CASSQDTTTTSGETQYF.

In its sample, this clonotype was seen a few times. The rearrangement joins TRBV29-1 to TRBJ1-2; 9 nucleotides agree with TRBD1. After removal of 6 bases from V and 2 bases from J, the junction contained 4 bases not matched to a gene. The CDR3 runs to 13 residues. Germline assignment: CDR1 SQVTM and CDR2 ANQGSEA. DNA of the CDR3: TGCAGCGTAGTCGACAGGGGGAACTATGGCTACACCTTC. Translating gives CSVVDRGNYGYTF.

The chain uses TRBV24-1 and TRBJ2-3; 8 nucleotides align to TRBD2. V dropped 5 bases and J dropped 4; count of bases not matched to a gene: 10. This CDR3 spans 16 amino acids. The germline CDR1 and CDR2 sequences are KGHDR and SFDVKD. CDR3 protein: CATSVSGGISADTQYF. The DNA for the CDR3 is TGTGCCACCAGTGTGTCGGGAGGGATTAGTGCAGATACGCAGTATTTT.

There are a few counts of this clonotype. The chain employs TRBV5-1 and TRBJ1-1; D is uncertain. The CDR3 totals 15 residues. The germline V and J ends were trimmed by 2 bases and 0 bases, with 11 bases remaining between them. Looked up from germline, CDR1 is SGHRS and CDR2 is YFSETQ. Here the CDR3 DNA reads TGCGCCAGCAGCTTCTCCCCGGGCATGAACACTGAAGCTTTCTTT. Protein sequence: CASSFSPGMNTEAFF.

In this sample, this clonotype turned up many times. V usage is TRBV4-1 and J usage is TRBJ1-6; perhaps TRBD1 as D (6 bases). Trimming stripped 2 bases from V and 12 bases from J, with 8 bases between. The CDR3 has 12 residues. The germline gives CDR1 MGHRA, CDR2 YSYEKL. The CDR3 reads CASSQQGGPLHF. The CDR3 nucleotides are TGCGCCAGCAGCCAACAAGGGGGACCCCTCCACTTT.

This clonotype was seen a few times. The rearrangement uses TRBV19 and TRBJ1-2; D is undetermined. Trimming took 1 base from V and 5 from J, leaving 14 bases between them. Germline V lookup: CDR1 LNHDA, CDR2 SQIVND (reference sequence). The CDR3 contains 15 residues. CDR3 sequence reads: CASSIGVLSEYGYTF. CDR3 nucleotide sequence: TGTGCCAGTAGTATAGGGGTTTTGTCTGAGTATGGCTACACCTTC.

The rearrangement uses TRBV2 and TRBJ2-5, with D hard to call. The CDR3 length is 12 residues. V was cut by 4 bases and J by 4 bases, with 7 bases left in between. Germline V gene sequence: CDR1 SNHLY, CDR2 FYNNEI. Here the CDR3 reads CASSVRRETQYF. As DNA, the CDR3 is TGTGCCAGCAGTGTTCGAAGAGAGACCCAGTACTTC.

DNA for the CDR3: TGTGCCTGGAGTGTAACGATGCCCACCGGGGAGCTGTTTTTT. Residues: CAWSVTMPTGELFF. This rearrangement joins TRBV30 to TRBJ2-2, with no clear D. This CDR3 is built from 14 residues. The ends were cut back, 0 bases at V and 4 bases at J, with 9 bases in the middle. Germline V gene lookup returns CDR1 GTSNPN and CDR2 SVGIG (reference sequence).

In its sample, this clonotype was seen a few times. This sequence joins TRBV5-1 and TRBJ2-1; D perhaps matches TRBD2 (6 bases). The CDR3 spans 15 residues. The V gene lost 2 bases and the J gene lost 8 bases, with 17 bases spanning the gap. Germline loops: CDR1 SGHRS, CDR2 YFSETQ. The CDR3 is CASSFFGGSSHEQFF. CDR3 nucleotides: TGCGCCAGCAGCTTTTTCGGAGGGAGTAGCCATGAGCAGTTCTTC.

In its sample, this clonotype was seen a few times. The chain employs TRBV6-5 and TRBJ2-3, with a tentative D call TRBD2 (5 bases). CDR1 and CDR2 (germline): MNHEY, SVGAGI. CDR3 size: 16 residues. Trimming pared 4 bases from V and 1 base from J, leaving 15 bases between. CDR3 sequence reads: CASSFQAPRGTDTQYF. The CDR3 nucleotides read TGTGCCAGCAGTTTCCAGGCCCCGCGGGGCACAGATACGCAGTATTTT.

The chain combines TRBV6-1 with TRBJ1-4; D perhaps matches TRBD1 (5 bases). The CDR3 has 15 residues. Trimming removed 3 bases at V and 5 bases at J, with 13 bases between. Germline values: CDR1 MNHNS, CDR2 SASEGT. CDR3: CASSDFGAGNEKLFF. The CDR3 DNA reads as TGTGCCAGCAGTGATTTTGGGGCTGGGAATGAAAAACTGTTTTTT.

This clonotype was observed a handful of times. For the CDR3, the DNA is TGTGCCAGCAGTGCCGGGACCTGGGGCACAGATACGCAGTATTTT. Its translation is CASSAGTWGTDTQYF. This chain joins TRBV6-2 or TRBV6-3 and TRBJ2-3; either TRBD1 or TRBD2 may fit D (5 bases each). CDR3 length equals 15 residues. V lost 5 bases, J lost 1 base, and 13 bases lay in between. CDR1 is MNHEY, CDR2 SVGEGT, per germline.

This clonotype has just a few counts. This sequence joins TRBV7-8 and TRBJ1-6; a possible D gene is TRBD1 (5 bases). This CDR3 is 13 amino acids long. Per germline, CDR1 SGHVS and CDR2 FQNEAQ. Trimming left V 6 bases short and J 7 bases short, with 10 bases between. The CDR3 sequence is CASSPGRNSPLHF. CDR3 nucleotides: TGTGCCAGCAGTCCGGGACGCAATTCACCCCTCCACTTT.

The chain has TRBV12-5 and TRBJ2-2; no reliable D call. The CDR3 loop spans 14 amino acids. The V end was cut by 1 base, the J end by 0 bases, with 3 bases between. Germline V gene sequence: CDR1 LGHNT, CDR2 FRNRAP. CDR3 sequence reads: CASGLGTNTGELFF. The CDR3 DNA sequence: TGTGCTAGTGGTTTGGGCACGAACACCGGGGAGCTGTTTTTT.

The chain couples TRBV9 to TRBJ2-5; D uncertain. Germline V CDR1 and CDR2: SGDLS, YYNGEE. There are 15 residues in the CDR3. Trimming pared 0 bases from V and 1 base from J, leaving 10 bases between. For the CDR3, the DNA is TGTGCCAGCAGCGTAGCCCAGGACCTCCAAGAGACCCAGTACTTC. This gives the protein CASSVAQDLQETQYF.

The CDR3 loop reads CASSLWASGGQETQYF. CDR3 bases: TGCGCCAGCAGCTTGTGGGCTAGCGGGGGGCAAGAGACCCAGTACTTC. The chain uses TRBV5-1 and TRBJ2-5; TRBD2 agrees at 11 bases. The ends lost 1 base at V and 2 bases at J; junction bases unmatched: 4. The CDR3 runs 16 residues. Per the germline V gene, CDR1 is SGHRS and CDR2 is YFSETQ.

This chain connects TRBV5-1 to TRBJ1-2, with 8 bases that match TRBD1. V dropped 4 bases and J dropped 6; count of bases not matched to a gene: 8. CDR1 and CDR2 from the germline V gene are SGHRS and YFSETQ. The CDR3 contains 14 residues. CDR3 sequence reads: CASSTPGQADGYTF. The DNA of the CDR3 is TGCGCCAGCAGCACACCGGGACAGGCGGATGGCTACACCTTC.

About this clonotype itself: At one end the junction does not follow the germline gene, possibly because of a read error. The CDR3 loop is CASSPKPMNTEAFF. Written as DNA, the CDR3 is TGTGCCAGCAGCCCTAAACCCATGAATACTGAAGCTTTCTTT. The V gene is TRBV9, the J gene TRBJ1-1; the D is unclear. Germline V gives CDR1 SGDLS, CDR2 YYNGEE. CDR3 length: 14 residues.